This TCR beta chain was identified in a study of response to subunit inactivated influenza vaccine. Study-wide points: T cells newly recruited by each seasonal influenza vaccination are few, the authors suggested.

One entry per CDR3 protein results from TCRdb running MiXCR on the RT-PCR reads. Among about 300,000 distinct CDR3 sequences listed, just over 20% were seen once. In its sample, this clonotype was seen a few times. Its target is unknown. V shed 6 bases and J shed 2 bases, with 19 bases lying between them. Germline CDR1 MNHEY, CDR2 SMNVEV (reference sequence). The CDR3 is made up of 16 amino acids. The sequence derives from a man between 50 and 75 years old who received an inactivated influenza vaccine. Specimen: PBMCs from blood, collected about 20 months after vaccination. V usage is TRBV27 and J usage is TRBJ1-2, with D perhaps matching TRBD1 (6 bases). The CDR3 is CASREQGLGENYGYTF. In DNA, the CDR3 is TGTGCCAGCAGAGAACAGGGTTTGGGAGAAAACTATGGCTACACCTTC.